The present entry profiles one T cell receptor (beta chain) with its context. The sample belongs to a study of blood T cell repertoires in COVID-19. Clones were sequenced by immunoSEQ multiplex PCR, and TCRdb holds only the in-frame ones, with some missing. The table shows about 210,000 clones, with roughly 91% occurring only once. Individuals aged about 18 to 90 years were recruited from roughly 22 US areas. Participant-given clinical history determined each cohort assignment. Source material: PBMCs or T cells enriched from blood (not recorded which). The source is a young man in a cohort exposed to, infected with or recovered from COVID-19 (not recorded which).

This CDR3 reads CASSLATGTALQYF. The CDR3 bases are TGTGCCAGCAGCTTAGCGACCGGGACTGCTCTCCAGTACTTC. The genes are TRBV7-6 and TRBJ2-5; TRBD2 is a possible D gene (6 bases). Germline CDR1 and CDR2: SGHVS and FNYEAQ. The CDR3 length is 14 residues. The germline V and J ends were trimmed by 0 bases and 10 bases, with 15 bases remaining between them.